This TCR beta chain was captured by sequencing in a study of T cells in Graves' hyperthyroidism and ophthalmopathy. Ten or more counts support this clonotype. This CDR3 contains 17 residues. Germline V gives CDR1 MNHNY, CDR2 SVGAGI (reference sequence). Germline trimming cut 0 bases from V and 7 bases from J; bases unmatched to any gene: 7. RNA transcripts provided the source from which TCR beta CDR3 regions were amplified. In the first-round RT-PCR of the TCR CDR3, the HTBI primer set was used. TCRdb redid the calling of the multiplex PCR reads with MiXCR, one entry per CDR3 protein. The sample includes about 600,000 distinct CDR3 sequences, more than 15% of them seen just once.

This clonotype originated in a woman aged 40 to 50 with Graves' ophthalmopathy. The J gene is TRBJ2-1, the V gene TRBV6-6, with 12 positions matching TRBD1. The sequencing input was blood. CDR3 protein: CASSYSYRDRGQNEQFF. In nucleotides, the CDR3 is TGTGCCAGCAGTTACTCATACCGGGACAGGGGGCAGAATGAGCAGTTCTTC.